Following are 16 T cell receptor beta chains from one sample sequenced in a study of T cells in Graves' hyperthyroidism and ophthalmopathy. Amplified TCR beta CDR3 regions derived from RNA transcripts. RT-PCR in the first round (using the HTBI primer set) targeted the TCR CDR3. One entry per CDR3 protein results from TCRdb running MiXCR on the multiplex PCR reads. The profile shows approximately 380,000 distinct CDR3 sequences, less than 20% of them singletons. Source material: blood. The receptors were sampled from a man aged 18 to 35 with Graves' ophthalmopathy.

The chain joins TRBV18 to TRBJ1-1; TRBD1 matches 7 bases. The V gene's germline CDR1 is KGHSH and CDR2 LQKENI. The CDR3 contains 17 residues. V dropped 2 bases and J dropped 0; count of bases not matched to a gene: 9. The CDR3 sequence: CASSPNGGGGVNTEAFF. The CDR3 nucleotides are TGTGCCAGCTCACCAAATGGCGGAGGGGGCGTGAACACTGAAGCTTTCTTT.

At least ten counts were recorded for this clonotype. The V gene is TRBV7-6, the J gene TRBJ2-2; 7 bases map to TRBD2. This CDR3 comprises 16 residues. CDR1 is SGHVS and CDR2 is FNYEAQ in the germline V gene. Trimming removed 5 bases from V and 3 bases from J; junction bases left unmatched: 9. The CDR3 DNA is TGTGCCAGCAGCCCCGCGGCGGGGGATGACACCGGGGAGCTGTTTTTT. Amino acid sequence: CASSPAAGDDTGELFF. The full variable domain, rest sourced from reference TRBV7-6 and TRBJ2-2, is GAGVSQSPRYKVTKRGQDVALRCDPISGHVSLYWYRQALGQGPEFLTYFNYEAQQDKSGLPNDRFSAERPEGSISTLTIQRTEQRDSAMYRCASSPAAGDDTGELFFGEGSRLTVL.

This clonotype came up many times. The chain couples TRBV28 to TRBJ2-7, with 7 bases aligning to TRBD1. The germline V gene encodes CDR1 MDHEN and CDR2 SYDVKM. There are 15 residues in the CDR3. Trimming took 6 bases from V and 3 from J; bases not matched to a gene: 11. This CDR3 reads CASSTPTGRHYEQYF. In DNA, the CDR3 is TGTGCCAGCAGCACCCCGACAGGGAGACACTACGAGCAGTACTTC.

This clonotype came up a few times. V usage is TRBV5-6 and J usage is TRBJ1-1, with TRBD1 as a possible D gene (5 bases). Trimming left V 0 bases short and J 4 bases short, with 13 bases between. CDR1 and CDR2 from the germline V gene are SGHDT and YYEEEE. This CDR3 contains 15 residues. CDR3 nucleotides: TGTGCCAGCAGCTTGGCCGCGGGGCCCCCCACTGAAGCTTTCTTT. This encodes CASSLAAGPPTEAFF.

V usage is TRBV2 and J usage is TRBJ1-2, with 10 bases matching TRBD1. There are 15 residues in the CDR3. The germline V gene encodes CDR1 SNHLY and CDR2 FYNNEI. Unmatched junction bases numbered 12, after V lost 6 bases and J lost 8 bases. The CDR3, as DNA: TGTGCCAGCAGCGCCCACCGGGACAGGGGACAGGGCTACACCTTC. Protein: CASSAHRDRGQGYTF.

The rearrangement links TRBV25-1 to TRBJ2-5; 9 nucleotides match TRBD2. The J segment lost 4 bases and the V segment lost 3 bases, leaving 6 bases of the junction unmatched. The germline V gene encodes CDR1 MGHDK and CDR2 SYGVNS. This CDR3 has 15 residues. Here the CDR3 DNA reads TGTGCCAGCAGTGATAAGCGGGGGGTGGGAGAGACCCAGTACTTC. Amino acids: CASSDKRGVGETQYF.

A remark on this clonotype: This may stem from a read error, because a much larger clone lies one nucleotide away. The V and J genes are TRBV6-6 and TRBJ1-6, with TRBD1 matching 9 bases. This CDR3 contains 15 residues. Germline V gene sequence: CDR1 MNHNY, CDR2 SVGAGI (reference sequence). The CDR3 here is CASSYSGQGNSLLHF. The CDR3 nucleotides are TGTGCCAGCAGTTACTCCGGACAGGGGAATTCACTCCTCCACTTT.

This clonotype was seen at least ten times. J is TRBJ1-1 and V is TRBV15, with D tentatively TRBD1 (5 bases). V was shortened by 0 bases and J by 3 bases, with 17 bases between the two germline ends. The V gene's germline CDR1 is LNHNV and CDR2 YYDKDF (reference sequence). The CDR3 sequence is 17 residues long. This CDR3 reads CATSRDHLGTVDTEAFF. The DNA for the CDR3 is TGTGCCACCAGCAGAGACCACCTGGGGACGGTGGACACTGAAGCTTTCTTT.

The J gene is TRBJ2-2, the V gene TRBV6-1; D not certain. Germline CDR1 reads MNHNS; CDR2 reads SASEGT. The germline V and J ends were trimmed by 2 bases and 4 bases, with 5 bases remaining between them. The CDR3 length is 13 residues. In nucleotides, the CDR3 is TGTGCCAGCAGTGAAAAGGCCACCGGGGAGCTGTTTTTT. It encodes CASSEKATGELFF.

In this sample, this clonotype turned up a few times. The chain employs TRBV2 and TRBJ2-2; D is possibly TRBD1 or TRBD2 (5 bases each). The germline V and J ends were trimmed by 3 bases and 4 bases, with 12 bases remaining between them. Germline V lookup: CDR1 SNHLY, CDR2 FYNNEI. This CDR3 contains 15 residues. CDR3 sequence: CASSDRGPITGELFF. In DNA form, the CDR3 reads TGTGCCAGCAGTGATAGGGGACCGATCACCGGGGAGCTGTTTTTT.

This clonotype occurred many times. The chain has TRBV5-8 and TRBJ2-7; D might be TRBD1 (6 bases). CDR1 and CDR2 (germline): SGHTS, YDEGEE. This CDR3 region has 14 residues. The V gene lost 0 bases and the J gene lost 3 bases, with 10 bases spanning the gap. For the CDR3, the DNA is TGTGCCAGCAGCTTGGGTGACAGGTACTACGAGCAGTACTTC. Translation gives CASSLGDRYYEQYF.

V and J are TRBV18 and TRBJ2-2, with a weak D call TRBD1 (5 bases). Trimming shortened V by 3 bases and J by 8 bases, and 7 bases separated the two germline ends. This CDR3 is built from 12 residues. Germline CDR1 KGHSH, CDR2 LQKENI. Written as DNA, the CDR3 is TGTGCCAGCTCACCGCAGGGAGGGGAGCTGTTTTTT. Its protein product is CASSPQGGELFF.

This clonotype was detected many times. The chain is built from TRBV7-2 and TRBJ2-1; D is unresolved. The CDR3 is 15 amino acids. From germline, CDR1 is SGHTA and CDR2 FQGNSA. V was pared by 2 bases and J by 6 bases, with 14 bases between. CDR3 region: CASSLTGVGLNEQFF. The CDR3 DNA sequence: TGTGCCAGCAGCTTAACTGGGGTTGGCCTCAATGAGCAGTTCTTC.

The CDR3 region is CASSPRTGQNYGYTF. CDR3 nucleotides: TGTGCCAGCAGTCCCCGGACCGGACAAAACTATGGCTACACCTTC. The chain has TRBV25-1 and TRBJ1-2, with D possibly being TRBD1 (5 bases). CDR1 is MGHDK and CDR2 is SYGVNS in the germline V gene. Trimming took off 5 bases at V and 2 bases at J, with 15 bases between the two ends. The CDR3 contains 15 residues.

This clonotype was observed at least ten times. The rearrangement uses TRBV5-1 and TRBJ2-7; D is unclear. The CDR3 length is 14 residues. The germline V and J ends were trimmed by 3 bases and 2 bases, with 12 bases remaining between them. Germline V lookup: CDR1 SGHRS, CDR2 YFSETQ. The CDR3 bases are TGCGCCAGCAGCTCCCAGACGGCTCCCTACGAGCAGTACTTC. Protein sequence: CASSSQTAPYEQYF.

This clonotype was picked up a small number of times. The DNA of the CDR3 is TGTGCCAGTAGCCCGCTTCCGGGACAGGTGGATTCACCCCTCCACTTT. It yields the protein CASSPLPGQVDSPLHF. The rearrangement joins TRBV19 to TRBJ1-6; 8 positions match TRBD1. Germline lookup yields CDR1 LNHDA and CDR2 SQIVND (reference sequence). The CDR3 spans 16 residues. Losses at the gene ends were 6 bases for V and 8 bases for J; bases not matched to a gene: 12. The full variable domain, completed using reference TRBV19 and TRBJ1-6, is DGGITQSPKYLFRKEGQNVTLSCEQNLNHDAMYWYRQDPGQGLRLIYYSQIVNDFQKGDIAEGYSVSREKKESFPLTVTSAQKNPTAFYLCASSPLPGQVDSPLHFGNGTRLTVT.